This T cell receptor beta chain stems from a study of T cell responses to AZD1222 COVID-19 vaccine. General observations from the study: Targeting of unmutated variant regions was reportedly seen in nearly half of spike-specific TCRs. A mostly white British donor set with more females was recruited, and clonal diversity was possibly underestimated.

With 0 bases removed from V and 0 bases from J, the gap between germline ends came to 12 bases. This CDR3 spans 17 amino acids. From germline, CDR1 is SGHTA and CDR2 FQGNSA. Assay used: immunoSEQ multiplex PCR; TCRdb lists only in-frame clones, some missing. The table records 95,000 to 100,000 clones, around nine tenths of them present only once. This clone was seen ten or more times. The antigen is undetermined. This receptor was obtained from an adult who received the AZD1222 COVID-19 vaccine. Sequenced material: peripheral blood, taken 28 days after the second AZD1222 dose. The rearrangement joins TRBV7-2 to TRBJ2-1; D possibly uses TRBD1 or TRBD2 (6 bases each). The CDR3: CASSLARGLSSYNEQFF. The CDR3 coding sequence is TGTGCCAGCAGCTTAGCTCGGGGGCTTAGCTCCTACAATGAGCAGTTCTTC. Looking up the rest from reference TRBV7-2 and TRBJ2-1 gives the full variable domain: GAGVSQSPSNKVTEKGKDVELRCDPISGHTALYWYRQSLGQGLEFLIYFQGNSAPDKSGLPSDRFSAERTGGSVSTLTIQRTQQEDSAVYLCASSLARGLSSYNEQFFGPGTRLTVL.